This T cell receptor (beta chain) was found in a study of cytomegalovirus exposure and HLA in healthy donors. The germline V gene has CDR1 SGHTA and CDR2 FQGNSA. The length of the CDR3 is 16 residues. The germline V and J ends were trimmed by 1 base and 8 bases, with 20 bases remaining between them. Primers included in the PCR were 60 Vbeta and 13 Jbeta primers. The table came from immunoSEQ multiplex PCR; TCRdb's copy has only in-frame clones and leaves some out. The data show over 150,000 clones, 60% to 80% seen once. The sequence was obtained from a man in his late teens or twenties in good health and CMV-seropositive. The chain joins TRBV7-2 to TRBJ1-2; D not certain. Sequencing used PBMCs. CDR3 sequence reads: CASSLDSGWLSEGYTF. DNA of the CDR3: TGTGCCAGCAGCTTAGACTCGGGGTGGCTTAGTGAAGGCTACACCTTC.